This section outlines one T cell receptor (beta chain) sequence together with its context. No cognate antigen has been identified for it. There are no base qualities to consult, and no much larger clone falls within one base. The data were obtained in a study of CD8+ T cells in alopecia areata (dated by TCRdb to the late 2010s). Regarding the study in general: Treated patients were enrolled in an open-label pilot trial of oral tofacitinib, 5 to 10 mg twice daily, for moderate-to-severe alopecia areata. Patients received tofacitinib for 6 to 18 months and were then followed off drug for 6 months to check for delayed response and recurrence. In both human patients and the C3H/HeJ mouse model, the study applied high-throughput TCRbeta sequencing to look at T cell clonal expansion in alopecia areata. Scalp tissue and sorted CD4+ and CD8+ peripheral blood T cells from patchy and totalis/universalis alopecia areata patients and from healthy controls were covered by human TCRbeta sequencing. Biopsies were taken from tofacitinib-treated patients at baseline and again at 4 and 24 weeks into treatment, and several of those patients also had a later scalp biopsy. Scalp clonality was compared across normal scalp (n=4), patchy alopecia areata scalp (n=8), and alopecia totalis/universalis scalp (n=8). RNA was obtained with the PAXgene miRNA kit for fixed scalp, the miRNeasy kit for PBMCs, and the RNeasy kit for mouse skin. immunoSEQ multiplex PCR using 35 Vbeta forward primers and 13 Jbeta reverse primers was used to amplify TCRbeta CDR3 regions. Findings and caveats that apply to the study as a whole: Unlike mouse skin, where gammadelta T cells dominate, normal human skin contains resident alphabeta T cells that get sequenced too, which complicates analysis of the scalp TCR repertoire. Shared TCR sequences between patients were less evident than in mice, which may be partly attributable to HLA diversity in the patient population. Compared with normal scalp, lesional scalp had higher clonality and more expanded CD8+ clones, particularly in alopecia totalis/universalis, a pattern that suggests antigenic drive.

The library was made by the immunoSEQ multiplex PCR assay. RNA was extracted from all samples and reverse transcribed into cDNA as template for TCR sequencing. SuperScript III was used to make first-strand cDNA, primed with a 2:1 mix of oligo-dT and random hexamers. A synthetic immune receptor repertoire was used to measure amplification bias, and any remaining bias was corrected computationally. For the original study's pipeline: After raw reads were preprocessed to remove errors, the CDR3 was defined following IMGT conventions as running from the conserved cysteine to phenylalanine. Clonality was computed as 1 minus the Shannon entropy, with the entropy normalized by log2 of the number of productive unique TCRs. Scalp TCRbeta sequences were cross-referenced with sorted blood CD4 and CD8 repertoires so that the CD4 or CD8 identity of scalp clones could be inferred. TCRdb holds this immuneACCESS table with in-frame rearrangements only. Some clones are missing; in checked studies, unresolved V genes explain under half, and the rest has no known cause. V and J calls and clone size are those listed in that table; D and trimming were worked out from the DNA. For this sample there are roughly 180,000 clones; roughly 60% appear just once. Of the sample, 1.5% to 2% is held by the ten largest clones.

V is shortened by 6 bases, J by 4 bases, and the region joining them spans 21 bases. From the germline V gene (reference sequence), CDR1 is PRHDT and CDR2 is FYEKMQ. Including the terminal cysteine and phenylalanine, the CDR3 comprises 16 residues. The sequence is cut down to CDR3 DNA, 48 bases in frame from base 1. The meaning of the sample's time point label: baseline before oral tofacitinib. Lesional scalp punch biopsies and peripheral blood were collected from alopecia areata patients. PBMCs were isolated by density centrifugation and stained for CD3, CD4 and CD8, after which CD4+ and CD8+ T cells were sorted on a FACSAria.

The sequences come from CD4+ T cells sorted from blood, collected at week 0. The rearranged segments are TRBV13 and TRBJ1-2, with TRBD1 as a weak D call on 6 bases. This sequence was found in a human donor with alopecia areata. This receptor has the CDR3 CASSNGRRGSSYGYTF. The DNA reads as follows: TGTGCCAGCAGTAACGGGCGCAGGGGATCTTCCTATGGCTACACCTTC.